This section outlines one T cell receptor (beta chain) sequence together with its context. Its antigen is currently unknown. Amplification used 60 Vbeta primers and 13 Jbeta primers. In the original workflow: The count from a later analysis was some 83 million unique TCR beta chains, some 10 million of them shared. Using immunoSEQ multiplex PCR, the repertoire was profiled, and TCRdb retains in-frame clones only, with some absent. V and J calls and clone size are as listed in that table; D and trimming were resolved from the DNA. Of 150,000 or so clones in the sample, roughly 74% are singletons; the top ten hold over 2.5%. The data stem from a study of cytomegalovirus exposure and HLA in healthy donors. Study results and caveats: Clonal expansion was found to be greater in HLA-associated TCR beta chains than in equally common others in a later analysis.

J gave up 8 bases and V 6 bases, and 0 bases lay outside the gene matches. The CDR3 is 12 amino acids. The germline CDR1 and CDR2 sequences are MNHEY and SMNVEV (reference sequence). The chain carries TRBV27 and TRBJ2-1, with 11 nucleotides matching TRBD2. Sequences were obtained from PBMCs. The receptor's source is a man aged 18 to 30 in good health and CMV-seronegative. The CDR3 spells CASRGLADEQFF. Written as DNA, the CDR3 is TGTGCCAGCAGGGGACTAGCGGATGAGCAGTTCTTC.